What follows are 12 T cell receptor beta chains derived from one specimen sequenced in a study of blood T cells in healthy people across ages. Then a second PCR, running roughly 7 to 11 cycles, was carried out with a sample-barcoded 5' primer and a J-beta primer mix. TCRdb ran MiXCR on the 5' RACE reads and lists one entry per CDR3 protein. The sample contains a few hundred thousand distinct CDR3 sequences, 45% to 60% of which appear only once. The sample consisted of blood. The receptors shown here come from a man in his 60s in good health.

The V and J genes are TRBV6-1 and TRBJ1-2; unclear D gene. The CDR3 covers 14 residues. Germline CDR1 reads MNHNS; CDR2 reads SASEGT. Deletions cut 6 bases from V and 8 bases from J, with 19 bases between. CDR3 in amino acids: CASSPVGGLRGYTF. The CDR3 nucleotides read TGTGCCAGCAGCCCCGTAGGAGGGCTGAGGGGCTACACCTTC.

Comment on this clonotype: It may be a read error: a sequence one base away is much more abundant. V gene TRBV9 combines with J gene TRBJ2-7; D might be TRBD1 (5 bases). Looked up from germline, CDR1 is SGDLS and CDR2 is YYNGEE. The CDR3 totals 12 residues. V gave up 3 bases and J gave up 3 bases, with 7 bases separating them. The CDR3 DNA is TGTGCCAGCAGCGCGCAGGGCTACGAGCAGTACTTC. This gives the protein CASSAQGYEQYF.

A few counts support this clonotype. The V gene is TRBV7-2, the J gene TRBJ1-2; D remains unclear. The V end was cut by 0 bases, the J end by 8 bases, with 19 bases between. CDR3 size: 16 residues. CDR1 is SGHTA, CDR2 FQGNSA, per germline. As DNA, the CDR3 is TGTGCCAGCAGCTTAGCTGTGCAGGATTCTCGTGGAGGCTACACCTTC. This gives the protein CASSLAVQDSRGGYTF.

The chain links TRBV20-1 to TRBJ2-7; D may be TRBD2 (6 bases). The length of the CDR3 is 15 residues. V was cut by 0 bases and J by 1 base, with 13 bases left in between. The germline gives CDR1 DFQATT, CDR2 SNEGSKA (reference sequence). The DNA of the CDR3 is TGCAGTGCTAGAGATCCTGTGGGGGGATCCTACGAGCAGTACTTC. Its protein product is CSARDPVGGSYEQYF.

The chain combines TRBV28 with TRBJ1-2; 8 bases fit TRBD1. Germline V gene sequence: CDR1 MDHEN, CDR2 SYDVKM. This CDR3 comprises 16 residues. V lost 5 bases, J lost 0 bases, and 8 bases stayed unmatched. CDR3 bases: TGTGCCAGCAGTCCGGGCGGACAGGGCGCTAACTATGGCTACACCTTC. This codes for CASSPGGQGANYGYTF.

This clonotype was seen only a few times. The CDR3 sequence: CASMGGAGTEAFF. The DNA for the CDR3 is TGTGCCAGCATGGGGGGCGCGGGCACTGAAGCTTTCTTT. The V gene is TRBV12-3 or TRBV12-4, the J gene TRBJ1-1; maybe TRBD1 (6 bases). Deletions cut 7 bases from V and 4 bases from J, with 13 bases between. The CDR3 loop spans 13 amino acids.

Notes on this clonotype: This clone may be a read error of a much larger clone one base away. V usage is TRBV3-1 and J usage is TRBJ2-5; D is unresolved. Germline loops: CDR1 LGHDT, CDR2 YNNKEL (reference sequence). This CDR3 has 18 residues. V was cut by 4 bases and J by 0 bases, with 21 bases left in between. CDR3 region: CASSRRTRQAYYQETQYF. CDR3 in DNA: TGTGCCAGCAGCCGAAGAACCCGGCAGGCATACTACCAAGAGACCCAGTACTTC.

The chain is built from TRBV12-5 and TRBJ2-7; perhaps TRBD1 as D (6 bases). This CDR3 has 15 amino acids. The germline V and J ends were trimmed by 6 bases and 7 bases, with 22 bases remaining between them. Germline assignment: CDR1 LGHNT and CDR2 FRNRAP. Written as DNA, the CDR3 is TGTGCTAGTGGCCCAACCGGGCGTCCGAGGGGGGAGCAGTACTTC. It codes for CASGPTGRPRGEQYF.

The J gene is TRBJ2-3, the V gene TRBV5-5, with D hard to call. Trimming removed 0 bases at V and 0 bases at J, with 5 bases between. This CDR3 comprises 14 residues. Germline V gives CDR1 SGHKS, CDR2 YYEKEE (reference sequence). CDR3 loop: CASSLDTSTDTQYF. The CDR3 coding sequence is TGTGCCAGCAGCTTGGACACCAGCACAGATACGCAGTATTTT. Full variable domain (missing parts from reference TRBV5-5 and TRBJ2-3): DAGVTQSPTHLIKTRGQQVTLRCSPISGHKSVSWYQQVLGQGPQFIFQYYEKEERGRGNFPDRFSARQFPNYSSELNVNALLLGDSALYLCASSLDTSTDTQYFGPGTRLTVL.

As regards this clonotype: Just one base apart from a much larger clone, this may be a read error. The chain employs TRBV2 and TRBJ2-1, with 7 bases fitting TRBD2. The CDR3 loop spans 11 amino acids. Germline V lookup: CDR1 SNHLY, CDR2 FYNNEI. Trimming cost V 5 bases and J 14 bases; bases outside gene matches: 6. The DNA for the CDR3 is TGTGCCAGCAGTAAAACTCGGGGGGAGTTCTTC. Residues: CASSKTRGEFF.

This clonotype was detected ten times or more. The chain uses TRBV12-3 or TRBV12-4 and TRBJ2-7; TRBD1 is a possible D gene (5 bases). V gave up 6 bases and J gave up 2 bases, with 17 bases separating them. The CDR3 spans 15 residues. CDR3: CASSPDRSPTYEQYF. For the CDR3, the DNA is TGTGCCAGCAGCCCCGACAGATCCCCTACCTACGAGCAGTACTTC.

The chain recombines TRBV6-5 with TRBJ2-4; TRBD1 agrees at 7 bases. Germline CDR1 reads MNHEY; CDR2 reads SVGAGI. This CDR3 comprises 16 residues. The V and J ends lost 4 bases and 4 bases, in that order; junction bases with no gene match: 10. In nucleotides, the CDR3 is TGTGCCAGCAGTTCCCCTTCGACAGGGATAAAAAACATTCAGTACTTC. Protein sequence: CASSSPSTGIKNIQYF.